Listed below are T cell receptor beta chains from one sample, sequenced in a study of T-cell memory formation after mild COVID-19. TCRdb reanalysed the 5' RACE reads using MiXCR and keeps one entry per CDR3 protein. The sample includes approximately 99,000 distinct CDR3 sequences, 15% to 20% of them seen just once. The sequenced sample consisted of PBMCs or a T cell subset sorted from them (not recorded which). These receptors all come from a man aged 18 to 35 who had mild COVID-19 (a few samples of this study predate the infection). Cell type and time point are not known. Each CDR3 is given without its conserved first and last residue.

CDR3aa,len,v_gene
ATSDLDGEASTDTQY,15,TRBV24-1
SARDRGGEQF,10,TRBV20-1
ASSPLDNQPQH,11,TRBV27
ATSVASRQETQY,12,TRBV24-1
ASSLENASNQPQH,13,TRBV7-2
ASSQERGLTDTQY,13,TRBV4-3
ASRAGGHTDTQY,12,TRBV7-2
ASSPRGHTEAF,11,TRBV3-1
ASSLAQGLQGARTGELF,17,TRBV7-6
ASSEGEGQPQH,11,TRBV18
ASSATQNTEAF,11,TRBV7-3
ASSSGPADEKLF,12,TRBV12-3/TRBV12-4
ASSQVGGYT,9,TRBV4-1
SARDFHEQF,9,TRBV20-1
ASSFSFSPLH,10,TRBV7-2
ASSYQPSSGNTIY,13,TRBV6-6
ASSPGTRKTDTQY,13,TRBV7-2
ASRAISGANTDTQY,14,TRBV6-1